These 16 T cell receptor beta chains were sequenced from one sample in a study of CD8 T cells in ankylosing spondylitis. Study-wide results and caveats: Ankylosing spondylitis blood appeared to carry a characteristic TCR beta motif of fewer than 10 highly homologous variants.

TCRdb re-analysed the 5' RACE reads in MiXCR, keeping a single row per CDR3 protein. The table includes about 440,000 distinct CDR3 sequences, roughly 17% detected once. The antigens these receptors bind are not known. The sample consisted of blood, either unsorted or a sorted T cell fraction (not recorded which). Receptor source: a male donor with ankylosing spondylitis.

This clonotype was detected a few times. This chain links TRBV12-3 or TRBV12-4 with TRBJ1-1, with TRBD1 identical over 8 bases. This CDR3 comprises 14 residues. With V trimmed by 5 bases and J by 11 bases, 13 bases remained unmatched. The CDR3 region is CASSPSLTGQVAFF. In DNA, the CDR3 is TGTGCCAGCAGTCCTTCTTTGACGGGACAGGTGGCTTTCTTT.

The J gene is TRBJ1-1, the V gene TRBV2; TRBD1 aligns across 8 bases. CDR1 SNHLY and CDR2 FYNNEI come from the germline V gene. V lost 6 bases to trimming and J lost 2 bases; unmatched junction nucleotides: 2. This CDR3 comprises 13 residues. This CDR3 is CASRGQANTEAFF. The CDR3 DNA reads TGTGCCAGCAGGGGACAGGCCAACACTGAAGCTTTCTTT.

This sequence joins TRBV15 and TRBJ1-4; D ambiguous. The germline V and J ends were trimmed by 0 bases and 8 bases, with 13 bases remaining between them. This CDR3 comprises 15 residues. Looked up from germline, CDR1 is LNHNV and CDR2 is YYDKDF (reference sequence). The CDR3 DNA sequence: TGTGCCACCAGCAGAGACAGAGGCGGGTACGAAAAACTGTTTTTT. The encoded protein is CATSRDRGGYEKLFF.

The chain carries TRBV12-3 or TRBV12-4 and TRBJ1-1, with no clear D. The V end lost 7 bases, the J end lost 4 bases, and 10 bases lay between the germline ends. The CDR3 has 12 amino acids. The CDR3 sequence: CASNPGGTEAFF. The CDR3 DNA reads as TGTGCCAGCAACCCGGGAGGCACTGAAGCTTTCTTT.

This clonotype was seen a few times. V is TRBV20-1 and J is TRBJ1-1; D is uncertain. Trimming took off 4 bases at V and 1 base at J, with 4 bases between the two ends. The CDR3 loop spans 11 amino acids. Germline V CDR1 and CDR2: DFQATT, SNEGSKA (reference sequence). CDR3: CSAMKNTEAFF. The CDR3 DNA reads TGCAGTGCTATGAAGAACACTGAAGCTTTCTTT.

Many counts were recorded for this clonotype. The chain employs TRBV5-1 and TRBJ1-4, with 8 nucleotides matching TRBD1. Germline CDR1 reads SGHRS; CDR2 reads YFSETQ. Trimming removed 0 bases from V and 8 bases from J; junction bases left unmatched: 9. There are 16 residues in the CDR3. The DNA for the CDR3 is TGCGCCAGCAGCTTGGTCCCCGGGACAGGCGCCGAAAAACTGTTTTTT. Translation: CASSLVPGTGAEKLFF.

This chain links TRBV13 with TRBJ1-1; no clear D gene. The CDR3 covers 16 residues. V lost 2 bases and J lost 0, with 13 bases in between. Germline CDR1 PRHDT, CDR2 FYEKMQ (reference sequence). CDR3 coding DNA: TGTGCCAGCAGCTTAACGGATAAGCTCATGAACACTGAAGCTTTCTTT. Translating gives CASSLTDKLMNTEAFF.

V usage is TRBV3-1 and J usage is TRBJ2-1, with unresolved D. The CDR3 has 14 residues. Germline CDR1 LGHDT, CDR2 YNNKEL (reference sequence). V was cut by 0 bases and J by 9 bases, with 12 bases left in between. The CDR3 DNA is TGTGCCAGCAGCCAAGACTACCCTTGGGGTGAGCAGTTCTTC. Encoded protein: CASSQDYPWGEQFF.

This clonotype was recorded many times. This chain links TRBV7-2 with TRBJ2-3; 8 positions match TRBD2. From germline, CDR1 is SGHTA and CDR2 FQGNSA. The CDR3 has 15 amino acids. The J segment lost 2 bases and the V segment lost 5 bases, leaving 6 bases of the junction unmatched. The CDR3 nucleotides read TGTGCCAGCAGCACAAGCGGGAGAATCACAGATACGCAGTATTTT. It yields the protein CASSTSGRITDTQYF.

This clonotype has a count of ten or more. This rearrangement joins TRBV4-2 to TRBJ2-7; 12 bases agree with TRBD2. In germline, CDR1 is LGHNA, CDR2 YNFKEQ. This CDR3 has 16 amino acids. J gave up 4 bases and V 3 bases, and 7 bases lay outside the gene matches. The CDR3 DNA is TGTGCCAGCAGCCAGAAACTAGCGGGAGGTGGGTACGAGCAGTACTTC. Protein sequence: CASSQKLAGGGYEQYF.

In nucleotides, the CDR3 is TGTGCCAGCCGGGGGGGCAGCCTCCAAGAGACCCAGTACTTC. This codes for CASRGGSLQETQYF. V is TRBV3-1 and J is TRBJ2-5; the match to TRBD2 covers 8 bases. V lost 8 bases to trimming and J lost 1 base; unmatched junction nucleotides: 6. Per the germline V gene, CDR1 is LGHDT and CDR2 is YNNKEL (reference sequence). This CDR3 has 14 residues.

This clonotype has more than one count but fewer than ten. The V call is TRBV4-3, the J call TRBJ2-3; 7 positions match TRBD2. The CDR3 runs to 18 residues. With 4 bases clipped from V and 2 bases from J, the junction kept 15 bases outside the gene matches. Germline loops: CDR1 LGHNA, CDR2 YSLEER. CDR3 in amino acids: CASSPPEGLAEVTDTQYF. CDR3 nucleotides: TGCGCCAGCAGCCCGCCGGAGGGGCTAGCGGAGGTCACAGATACGCAGTATTTT.

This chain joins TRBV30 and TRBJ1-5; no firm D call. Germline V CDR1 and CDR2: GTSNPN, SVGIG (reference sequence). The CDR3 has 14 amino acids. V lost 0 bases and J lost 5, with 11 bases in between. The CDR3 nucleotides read TGTGCCTGGAGTGTACTGGGAATCGATCAGCCCCAGCATTTT. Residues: CAWSVLGIDQPQHF.

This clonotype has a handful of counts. The CDR3 spells CASSAQGKVNTEAFF. The CDR3 nucleotides read TGTGCCAGCTCAGCACAGGGGAAGGTGAACACTGAAGCTTTCTTT. This rearrangement joins TRBV18 to TRBJ1-1; TRBD1 aligns across 7 bases. The CDR3 is made up of 15 amino acids. CDR1 KGHSH and CDR2 LQKENI come from the germline V gene. The J segment lost 0 bases and the V segment lost 5 bases, leaving 6 bases of the junction unmatched. Full variable domain (rest looked up from reference TRBV18 and TRBJ1-1): NAGVMQNPRHLVRRRGQEARLRCSPMKGHSHVYWYRQLPEEGLKFMVYLQKENIIDESGMPKERFSAEFPKEGPSILRIQQVVRGDSAAYFCASSAQGKVNTEAFFGQGTRLTVV.

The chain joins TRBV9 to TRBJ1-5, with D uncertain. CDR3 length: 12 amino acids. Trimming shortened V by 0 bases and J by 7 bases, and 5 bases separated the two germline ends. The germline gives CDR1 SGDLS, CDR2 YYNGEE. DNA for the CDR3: TGTGCCAGCAGCGTAGGTGGGCAGCCCCAGCATTTT. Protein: CASSVGGQPQHF. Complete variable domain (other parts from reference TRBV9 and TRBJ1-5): DSGVTQTPKHLITATGQRVTLRCSPRSGDLSVYWYQQSLDQGLQFLIQYYNGEERAKGNILERFSAQQFPDLHSELNLSSLELGDSALYFCASSVGGQPQHFGDGTRLSIL.

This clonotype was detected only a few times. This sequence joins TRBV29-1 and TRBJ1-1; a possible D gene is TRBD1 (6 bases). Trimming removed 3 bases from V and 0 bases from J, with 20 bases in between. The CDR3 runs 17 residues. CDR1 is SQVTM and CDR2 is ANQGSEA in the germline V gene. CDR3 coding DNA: TGCAGCGTTGAGGGGGCATCGGGACGAACTTTGAACACTGAAGCTTTCTTT. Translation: CSVEGASGRTLNTEAFF.